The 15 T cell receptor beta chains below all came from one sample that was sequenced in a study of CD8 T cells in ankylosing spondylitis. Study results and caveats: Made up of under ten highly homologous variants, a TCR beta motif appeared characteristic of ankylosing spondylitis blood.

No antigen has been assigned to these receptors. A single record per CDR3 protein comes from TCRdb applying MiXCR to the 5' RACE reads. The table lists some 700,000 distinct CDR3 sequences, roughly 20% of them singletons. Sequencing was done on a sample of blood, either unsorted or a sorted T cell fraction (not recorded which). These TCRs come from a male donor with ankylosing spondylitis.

The CDR3 DNA follows: TGTGCCAGCCACGGGTATAGCAATCAGCCCCAGCATTTT. As protein: CASHGYSNQPQHF. The V gene is TRBV2, the J gene TRBJ1-5, with no clear D. The V gene's germline CDR1 is SNHLY and CDR2 FYNNEI. V lost 8 bases and J 0 bases, leaving 8 bases between the germline ends. The CDR3 extends over 13 amino acids.

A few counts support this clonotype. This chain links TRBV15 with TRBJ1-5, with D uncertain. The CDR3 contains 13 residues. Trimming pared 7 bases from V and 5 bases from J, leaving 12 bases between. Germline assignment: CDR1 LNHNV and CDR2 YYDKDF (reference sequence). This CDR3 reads CATNHGNDQPQHF. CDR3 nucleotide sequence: TGTGCCACCAACCACGGGAATGATCAGCCCCAGCATTTT.

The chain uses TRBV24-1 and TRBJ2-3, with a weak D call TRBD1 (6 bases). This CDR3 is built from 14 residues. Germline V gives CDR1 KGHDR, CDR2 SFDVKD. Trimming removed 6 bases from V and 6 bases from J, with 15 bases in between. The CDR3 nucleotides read TGTGCCACCAGTCCTGGGGGCGCAGGGGATACGCAGTATTTT. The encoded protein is CATSPGGAGDTQYF.

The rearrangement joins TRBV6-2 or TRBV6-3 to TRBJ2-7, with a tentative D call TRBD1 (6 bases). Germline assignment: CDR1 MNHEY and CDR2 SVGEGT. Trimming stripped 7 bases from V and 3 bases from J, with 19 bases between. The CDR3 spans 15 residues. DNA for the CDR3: TGTGCCAGCACCAACGCCCAGGGGATCAACTACGAGCAGTACTTC. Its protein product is CASTNAQGINYEQYF.

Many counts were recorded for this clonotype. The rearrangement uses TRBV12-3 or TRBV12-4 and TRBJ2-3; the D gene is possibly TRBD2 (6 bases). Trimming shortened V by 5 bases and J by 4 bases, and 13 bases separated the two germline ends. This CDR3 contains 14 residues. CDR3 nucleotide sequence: TGTGCCAGCAGTGTGTCGACTAGTTCAGATACGCAGTATTTT. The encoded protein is CASSVSTSSDTQYF.

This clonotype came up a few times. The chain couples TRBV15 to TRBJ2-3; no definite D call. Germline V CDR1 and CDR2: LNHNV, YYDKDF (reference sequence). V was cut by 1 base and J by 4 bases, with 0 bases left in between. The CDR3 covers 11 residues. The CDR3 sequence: CATSRADTQYF. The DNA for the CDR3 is TGTGCCACCAGCAGAGCAGATACGCAGTATTTT.

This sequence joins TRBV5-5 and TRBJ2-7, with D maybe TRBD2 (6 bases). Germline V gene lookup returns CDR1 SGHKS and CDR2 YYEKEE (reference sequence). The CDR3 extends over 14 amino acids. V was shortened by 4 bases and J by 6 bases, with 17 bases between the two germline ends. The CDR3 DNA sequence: TGTGCCAGCAGCCCCTGGGGGGAGATCATCGAGCAGTACTTC. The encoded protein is CASSPWGEIIEQYF.

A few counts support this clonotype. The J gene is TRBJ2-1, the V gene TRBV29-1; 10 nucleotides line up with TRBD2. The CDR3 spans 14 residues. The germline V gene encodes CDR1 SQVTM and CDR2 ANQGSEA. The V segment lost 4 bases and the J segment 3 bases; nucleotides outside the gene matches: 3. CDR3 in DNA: TGCAGCGTTGTTACTAGCGGGGACTACAATGAGCAGTTCTTC. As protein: CSVVTSGDYNEQFF.

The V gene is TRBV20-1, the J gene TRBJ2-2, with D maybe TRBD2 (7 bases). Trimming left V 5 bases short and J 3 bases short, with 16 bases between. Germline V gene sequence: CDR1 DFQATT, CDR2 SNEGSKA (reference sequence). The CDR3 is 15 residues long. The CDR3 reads CSAPRGGAYTGELFF. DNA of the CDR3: TGCAGTGCTCCGAGGGGGGGGGCCTACACCGGGGAGCTGTTTTTT.

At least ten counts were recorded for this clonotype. The CDR3 loop is CASSLGQVNSPLHF. In DNA form, the CDR3 reads TGTGCCAGCAGTTTGGGACAGGTTAATTCACCCCTCCACTTT. The chain employs TRBV12-3 or TRBV12-4 and TRBJ1-6; 8 bases align to TRBD1. This CDR3 has 14 residues. J lost 6 bases, V lost 3 bases, and 1 base had no gene match.

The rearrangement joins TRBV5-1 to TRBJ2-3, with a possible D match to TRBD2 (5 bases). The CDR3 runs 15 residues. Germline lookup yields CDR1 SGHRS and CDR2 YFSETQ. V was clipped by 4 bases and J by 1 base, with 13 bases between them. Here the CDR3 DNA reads TGCGCCAGCAGCGGCGGACTGATGGGCACAGATACGCAGTATTTT. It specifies CASSGGLMGTDTQYF.

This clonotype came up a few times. CDR3 protein: CASSDSGGLPWYNEQFF. The CDR3 DNA reads TGTGCCAGCAGCGATAGCGGGGGGCTCCCCTGGTACAATGAGCAGTTCTTC. The chain joins TRBV5-5 to TRBJ2-1; 10 bases line up with TRBD2. The ends lost 4 bases at V and 4 bases at J; junction bases unmatched: 11. The germline CDR1 and CDR2 sequences are SGHKS and YYEKEE (reference sequence). This CDR3 is built from 17 residues.

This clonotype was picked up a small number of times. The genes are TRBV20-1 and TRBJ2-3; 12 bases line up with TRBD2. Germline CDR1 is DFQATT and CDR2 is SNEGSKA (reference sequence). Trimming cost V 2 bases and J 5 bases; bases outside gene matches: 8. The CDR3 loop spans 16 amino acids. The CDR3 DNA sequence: TGCAGTGCTAGAAAATCTAGCGGGAGGGCCAGAGATACGCAGTATTTT. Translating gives CSARKSSGRARDTQYF.

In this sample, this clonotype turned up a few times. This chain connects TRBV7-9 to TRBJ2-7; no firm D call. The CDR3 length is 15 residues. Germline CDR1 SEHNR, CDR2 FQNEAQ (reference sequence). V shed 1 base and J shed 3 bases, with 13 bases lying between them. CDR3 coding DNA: TGTGCCAGCAGCTTAGAATCAAACCCCTACTACGAGCAGTACTTC. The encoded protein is CASSLESNPYYEQYF.

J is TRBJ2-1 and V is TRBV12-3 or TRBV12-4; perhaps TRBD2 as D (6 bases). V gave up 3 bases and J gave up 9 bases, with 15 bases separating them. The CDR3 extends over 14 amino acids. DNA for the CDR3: TGTGCCAGCAGTTTGTCTCGGGAGCGCGGTGAGCAGTTCTTC. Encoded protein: CASSLSRERGEQFF.